The entry below describes one T cell receptor (beta chain). The data were taken from a study of blood T cell repertoires in COVID-19. Overall study context: The samples span acute and convalescent COVID-19 from the United States, Italy and Spain. Nucleic acid was either cDNA or gDNA, and it came from T cells, B-cell-depleted T cells, or PBMCs.

How the authors handled the data: Estimation of nucleated cell counts was performed using reference gene primer amplification. Some clones are missing from TCRdb's copy, which holds only in-frame ones; the method was immunoSEQ multiplex PCR. V, J and clone size are taken as reported in that table, and D and trimming were inferred from the DNA itself. The sample shows around 450,000 clones, about 85% of them seen only once. The study drew participants aged about 18 to 95 years from 20 to 30 US areas. This CDR3 contains 13 residues. V lost 4 bases, J lost 2 bases, and 9 bases lay in between. CDR1 and CDR2 (germline): SGHDT, YYEEEE.

The gene calls are TRBV5-6 and TRBJ1-2; D ambiguous. Sequenced: PBMCs or T cells enriched from blood (not recorded which). The sequence was collected from a woman under 30 who had recovered from COVID-19. The DNA of the CDR3 is TGTGCCAGCAGCGAGGATTTGAACTATGGCTACACCTTC. Translated, it gives CASSEDLNYGYTF.